This T cell receptor beta chain was profiled in a study of CD8 T cells in Susac syndrome. It was treatment-naive patients with stable or active relapsing-remitting disease who made up the multiple sclerosis controls. Random hexamers primed reverse transcription of about 0.5 to 1 ug RNA. TCRdb reprocessed the immunoSEQ multiplex PCR reads via MiXCR and lists one record per CDR3 protein. The data show about 400,000 distinct CDR3 sequences, with approximately 85% seen just once and 0.12% held by the top ten. In regard to this clonotype: Antigen unknown.

The CDR3 runs to 15 residues. The germline CDR1 and CDR2 sequences are MDHEN and SYDVKM. Trimming pared 1 base from V and 3 bases from J, leaving 9 bases between. Findings of the study overall: The study conceded that its TCR sequencing and HLA analysis involved relatively few individuals.

This chain uses TRBV28 with TRBJ1-4; D might be TRBD1 (6 bases). The clonotype comes from a human donor with multiple sclerosis. Sequencing was carried out using CD8+ T cells from PBMCs. The CDR3 loop is CASSLLQGSNEKLFF. CDR3 bases: TGTGCCAGCAGTTTATTGCAGGGGTCTAATGAAAAACTGTTTTTT.